This is a list of T cell receptor beta chains from one sample in a study of cytomegalovirus exposure and HLA in healthy donors. Clones were read by immunoSEQ multiplex PCR, and TCRdb kept only the in-frame ones, dropping some. The sample consists of over 150,000 clones, about 68% of them appearing once. Sequenced: PBMCs. These receptors all come from a man in his thirties or forties in good health and CMV-seronegative. Both conserved end residues are part of each CDR3. D genes are given only for firm matches. Size is omitted from some rows. Given values are once, few, many or a class for expanded clones.

- | TRBJ2-6 | - | TRBV5-5 | TGTGCCAGCAGCTATTCAGGGGCTCCTGGGGCCAACGTCCTGACTTTC | CASSYSGAPGANVLTF
- | TRBJ2-7 | TRBD1 | TRBV10-3 | TGTGCCATCAGTCCCAACGGACAGGTCCTTTACTTC | CAISPNGQVLYF
- | TRBJ2-2 | TRBD1 | TRBV5-1 | TGCGCCAGCAGCTTGGGGACAGGGAAGGGAGTTGGCACCGGGGAGCTGTTTTTT | CASSLGTGKGVGTGELFF
- | TRBJ2-7 | TRBD2 | TRBV7-8 | TGTGCCAGCAGCACCGGGACTAGCGGGGGAAGGTTC | CASSTGTSGGRF
- | TRBJ2-6 | - | TRBV19 | TGTGCCAGTAGTATACGCAGGGGCCGTCTTGGGGCCAACGTCCTGACTTTC | CASSIRRGRLGANVLTF
few | TRBJ2-7 | TRBD2 | TRBV7-9 | TGTGCCAGCAGCTTGACTAGCGGGAACGAGCAGTACTTC | CASSLTSGNEQYF
- | TRBJ2-7 | TRBD2 | TRBV10-3 | TGTGCCACTAGACTAGCGGGGCCGGACCACGAGCAGTACTTC | CATRLAGPDHEQYF
- | TRBJ2-3 | - | TRBV13 | TGTGCCAGCAGCAGAGGTGGGACTAGCACAGATACGCAGTATTTT | CASSRGGTSTDTQYF
- | TRBJ2-1 | TRBD1 | TRBV7-2 | TGTGCCAGCAGCTCCCAGGGGGCCGGGGGTGAGCAGTTCTTC | CASSSQGAGGEQFF
- | TRBJ2-7 | TRBD2 | TRBV18 | TGTGCCAGCTCACCGTCTAGCGGGGCCTCCTACGAGCAGTACTTC | CASSPSSGASYEQYF
- | TRBJ1-1 | - | TRBV28 | TGTGCCAGCAGTTCCACGCCGGGACAAAACACTGAAGCTTTCTTT | CASSSTPGQNTEAFF
- | TRBJ2-3 | - | TRBV7-7 | TGTGCCAGCAGCTTAGGGGGGCTTTGGGATACGCAGTATTTT | CASSLGGLWDTQYF
- | TRBJ2-1 | - | TRBV18 | TGTGCCAGCTCACCACGAACAGACAGCAATGAGCAGTTCTTC | CASSPRTDSNEQFF
- | TRBJ2-1 | - | TRBV14 | TGTGCCAGCAGCCCCCAGCAGGGCTCCTACAATGAGCAGTTCTTC | CASSPQQGSYNEQFF
- | TRBJ2-2 | TRBD2 | TRBV6-6 | TGTGCCAGCAGTTTCCAACGGGGGGGCTCCGGGGAGCTGTTTTTT | CASSFQRGGSGELFF
- | TRBJ2-3 | TRBD2 | TRBV5-4 | TGTGCCAGCAGCGGGATAGCGGGGGATACAGATACGCAGTATTTT | CASSGIAGDTDTQYF
- | TRBJ2-1 | - | TRBV29-1 | TGCAGCGCCGACGGGACTGATTACAATGAGCAGTTCTTC | CSADGTDYNEQFF
- | TRBJ2-2 | TRBD2 | TRBV28 | TGTGCCAGCAGTTTTCCGGGGGGGGCCCCCGGGGAGCTGTTTTTT | CASSFPGGAPGELFF
- | TRBJ2-7 | TRBD2 | TRBV15 | TGTGCCACCAGCAGGGCGGGAGTTCTCTACGAGCAGTACTTC | CATSRAGVLYEQYF
- | TRBJ1-2 | TRBD1 | TRBV6-1 | TGTGCCAGCATCACCGGACAGGGATATGGCTACACCTTC | CASITGQGYGYTF
- | TRBJ2-7 | - | TRBV6-5 | TGTGCCAGCAGCCCCGCTGGGAGCTCCTACGAGCAGTACTTC | CASSPAGSSYEQYF
- | TRBJ1-1 | - | TRBV2 | TGTGCCAGGGGGGCAGGCGGGTTGGAAGCTTTCTTT | CARGAGGLEAFF
- | TRBJ2-2 | TRBD2 | TRBV11-3 | TGTGCCAGCAGCTTTGGGACTAGCGGGGGGAACACCGGGGAGCTGTTTTTT | CASSFGTSGGNTGELFF
few | TRBJ1-1 | - | TRBV2 | TGTGCCAGCAGTGAAGACCCCTCTCATGACAGCGAAGCTTTCTTT | CASSEDPSHDSEAFF
few | TRBJ2-1 | TRBD2 | TRBV10-3 | TGTGCCATCGCGGGGGGAGGGGGAATGTTGGTGGAGCAGTTCTTC | CAIAGGGGMLVEQFF
- | TRBJ1-2 | TRBD1 | TRBV6-6 | TGTGCCAGCAGGTCAAGGGGGCCTGACACCTTC | CASRSRGPDTF
once | TRBJ2-7 | - | TRBV7-2 | TGTGCCAGCAGCTTACATTTCGGGCAGTACTTC | CASSLHFGQYF
- | TRBJ1-1 | - | TRBV5-5 | TGTGCCAGCAGGGGGGAGGTGCTACCTGAAGCTTTCTTT | CASRGEVLPEAFF
- | TRBJ1-1 | - | TRBV19 | TGTGCCAGTAGTCTTAGAGGAGGGAACACTGAAGCTTTCTTT | CASSLRGGNTEAFF
- | TRBJ1-4 | - | TRBV6-4 | TGTGCCAGCAGTGCATCAGGGGCGGCGAAAGAAAAACTGTTTTTT | CASSASGAAKEKLFF
- | TRBJ2-7 | TRBD1 | TRBV6-1 | TGTGCCAGCAGGCCGTCAGGGACAGGGGGCGAGCAGTACTTC | CASRPSGTGGEQYF
- | TRBJ1-6 | TRBD1 | TRBV27 | TGTGCCAGCAGTTCTCGACAGGGTTATAATTCACCCCTCCACTTT | CASSSRQGYNSPLHF
- | TRBJ2-2 | - | TRBV14 | TGTGCCAGCAGCCAAAATTTAGCGACCGACACCGGGGAGCTGTTTTTT | CASSQNLATDTGELFF
- | TRBJ1-1 | - | TRBV29-1 | TGCAGCGCCGCGGGGAGCCTAAACACTGAGGCTTTCTTT | CSAAGSLNTEAFF
- | TRBJ1-1 | - | TRBV5-6 | TGTGCCAGCAGCTTGAAACGGAGCCTGAACACTGAAGCTTTCTTT | CASSLKRSLNTEAFF
- | TRBJ2-5 | TRBD2 | TRBV6-5 | TGTGCCAGCACAGAAGGTAGCGGGGGGGAGACCCAGTACTTC | CASTEGSGGETQYF
- | TRBJ1-2 | TRBD1 | TRBV28 | TGTGCCAGCAGTCAGGACAGGGTCTATGGCTACACCTTC | CASSQDRVYGYTF
- | TRBJ2-3 | TRBD2 | TRBV7-2 | TGTGCCAGCAGCTTAGAGACTAGCGGGGGCCGAGATACGCAGTATTTT | CASSLETSGGRDTQYF
few | TRBJ1-6 | - | TRBV28 | TGTGCCAGCAGTTTATACCCGGGAGTTAATTCACCCCTCCACTTT | CASSLYPGVNSPLHF
- | TRBJ1-2 | - | TRBV6-1 | TGTGCCAGCAGTACCGACAGGAGCTATGGCTACACCTTC | CASSTDRSYGYTF
- | TRBJ2-6 | - | TRBV28 | TGTGCCAGCAGCCCTGTTATTATCTCTGGGGCCAACGTCCTGACTTTC | CASSPVIISGANVLTF
- | TRBJ2-3 | - | TRBV2 | TGTGCCAGCAGTGATCCGGGAACAGCTAGCACAGATACGCAGTATTTT | CASSDPGTASTDTQYF
- | TRBJ1-2 | TRBD1 | TRBV2 | TGTGCCAGCACTTTTGACAGGGGCAACTATGGCTACACCTTC | CASTFDRGNYGYTF
- | TRBJ2-7 | - | TRBV27 | TGTGCCAGCAGTTTAGACAGAACCTACGAGCAGTACTTC | CASSLDRTYEQYF
- | TRBJ1-2 | - | TRBV6-5 | TGTGCCAGCAGTTACGGGGGGAACTATGGCTGCACCTTC | CASSYGGNYGCTF
- | TRBJ2-1 | TRBD2 | TRBV5-6 | TGTGCCAGCAGCGGGGGCCAAGCGGGGGGCTGGGATGAGCAGTTCTTC | CASSGGQAGGWDEQFF
- | TRBJ2-1 | TRBD2 | TRBV7-2 | TGTGCCAGCAGCTCGACTAGCGGGGGCTATGAGCAGTTCTTC | CASSSTSGGYEQFF
- | TRBJ1-2 | - | TRBV4-3 | TGCGCCAGCAGCCAAGATTCTAGAAACACTCGAGGCTACACCTTC | CASSQDSRNTRGYTF
- | TRBJ2-5 | TRBD2 | TRBV28 | TGTGCCAGCAGCCATACTAGCGGGGGGACCCAAGAGACCCAGTACTTC | CASSHTSGGTQETQYF
- | TRBJ2-4 | TRBD1 | TRBV28 | TGTGCCACCACCCGAGGGGGGACAGGAAACATTCAGTACTTC | CATTRGGTGNIQYF
- | TRBJ1-1 | - | TRBV6-5 | TGTGCCAGCAGTTACTCCGGACATTCGAACACTGAAGCTTTCTTT | CASSYSGHSNTEAFF
- | TRBJ2-3 | TRBD2 | TRBV4-2 | TGTGCCAGCAGCCTGACCCCGGGACTAGGCACAGATACGCAGTATTTT | CASSLTPGLGTDTQYF
- | TRBJ2-7 | TRBD1 | TRBV5-1 | TGCGCCAGCAGCTTGGGACAGGGGATTGGAGAGCAGTACTTC | CASSLGQGIGEQYF
few | TRBJ2-1 | - | TRBV4-1 | TGCGCCAGCAGCCAGAGACTCAACAATGAGCAGTTCTTC | CASSQRLNNEQFF
- | TRBJ2-2 | TRBD2 | TRBV7-7 | TGTGCCAGCAGCTTGGCGGGGGCCGGGGAGCTGTTTTTT | CASSLAGAGELFF
- | TRBJ1-6 | TRBD1 | TRBV18 | TGTGCCAGCTCACAGGACAGGGGATTGTCACCCCTCCACTTT | CASSQDRGLSPLHF
- | TRBJ2-1 | TRBD2 | TRBV2 | TGTGCCAGCAGTAGACTAGCAGTTGAGCAGTTCTTC | CASSRLAVEQFF
few | TRBJ1-3 | - | TRBV6-6 | TGTGCCAGCAGTCAGGGACTGCTAAGCTCTGGAAACACCATATATTTT | CASSQGLLSSGNTIYF
- | TRBJ2-1 | TRBD1 | TRBV10-3 | TGTGCCATCACCAGGGGGAATGAGCAGTTCTTC | CAITRGNEQFF
- | TRBJ2-1 | TRBD2 | TRBV7-9 | TGTGCCAGCAGCCCCCGCAGCGGGGGGGCGGTTCGAAATGAGCAGTTCTTC | CASSPRSGGAVRNEQFF